This T cell receptor (beta chain) was found in a study of blood T cell repertoires in COVID-19. The CDR3 runs to 21 residues. Looked up from germline, CDR1 is PRHDT and CDR2 is FYEKMQ (reference sequence). Trimming removed 5 bases from V and 2 bases from J; junction bases left unmatched: 23. Authors' data handling: Amplification of reference gene primers provided the estimated nucleated cell counts. Measured with immunoSEQ multiplex PCR; TCRdb has only the in-frame clones, and not every one. The V and J calls and the clone size are those of that table, but D and trimming were determined from the DNA. The table shows over 80,000 clones, with roughly 90% occurring only once.

The chain carries TRBV13 and TRBJ2-3, with 9 bases that match TRBD1. Sample: peripheral blood. This receptor was taken from a man in his 60s with acute or convalescent COVID-19. The CDR3 DNA reads as TGTGCCAGCAGCCTATACGCCGGGACAGGGAAGGTTTTAGTCCCCACAGATACGCAGTATTTT. Residues: CASSLYAGTGKVLVPTDTQYF.